This T cell receptor beta chain is drawn from a study of T cell responses to AZD1222 COVID-19 vaccine. General study points: Elevations in Spike-specific TCR breadth and depth followed administration of two AZD1222 doses. Just a handful of AZD1222 recipients tested seropositive at baseline.

Here immunoSEQ multiplex PCR was the method, and the copy in TCRdb shows in-frame clones only, minus some. The sample contains 120,000 or so clones, approximately 90% of which appear only once. The CDR3 runs to 17 residues. Germline V CDR1 and CDR2: LGHNA, YSLEER. The V segment lost 1 base and the J segment 2 bases; nucleotides outside the gene matches: 5. About this clone itself: Its antigen is unidentified.

Sample: peripheral blood, taken on day 0 of AZD1222 vaccination. This receptor was identified in an adult in good health. This chain links TRBV4-3 with TRBJ2-3; TRBD2 matches at 11 bases. As DNA, the CDR3 is TGCGCCAGCAGCCAAGGGCTAGCGGGGGGCTTCACAGATACGCAGTATTTT. Amino acid sequence: CASSQGLAGGFTDTQYF.